The rows below give T cell receptor beta chains drawn from one sample of a study of shared clonotypes between healthy human individuals. The assay was immunoSEQ multiplex PCR, and TCRdb's table has in-frame clones only and misses some. The table shows 630,000 or so clones, with nearly 98% occurring only once. The sample consisted of naive CD8+ T cells sorted from blood. The receptors were gathered from a young man in good health. Both conserved end residues are part of each CDR3. The D gene is left open where the match is weak. Clone size is stated in some rows and not others, as once, few, many or a class when expanded.

17	TRBD1	TRBJ1-4	NA	TRBV7-9	TGTGCCAGCAGCAATACCGGACAGGGAACAACTAATGAAAAACTGTTTTTT	CASSNTGQGTTNEKLFF
17	TRBD1	TRBJ2-5	NA	TRBV10-2	TGCGCCAGCAGCTCTCCAGGACAGGAAGAGGGTAAAGAGACCCAGTACTTC	CASSSPGQEEGKETQYF
16	NA	TRBJ2-1	once	TRBV27	TGTGCCAGCAGAGATTCCGCGACTTGGCGGTGGGATGAGCAGTTCTTC	CASRDSATWRWDEQFF
11	NA	TRBJ2-1	NA	TRBV30	TGTGCCTGGGAGCAGGAGACTGAGCAGTTCTTC	CAWEQETEQFF
12	NA	TRBJ2-7	NA	TRBV27	TGTGCCAGCAGCCCCGACACCAGCGAGCAGTACTTC	CASSPDTSEQYF
14	NA	TRBJ2-5	NA	TRBV14	TGTGCCAGCAGCCAACGGGACTTCCAAGAGACCCAGTACTTC	CASSQRDFQETQYF
14	NA	TRBJ2-2	NA	TRBV15	TGTGCCACCAGCAGAAACAAAAAGACCGGGGAGCTGTTTTTT	CATSRNKKTGELFF
12	NA	TRBJ2-7	NA	TRBV21-1	TGTGCCAGCAGCATATCAGGGTACGAGCAGTACTTC	CASSISGYEQYF
12	NA	TRBJ2-1	NA	TRBV18	TGTGCCAGCTCACCAGGGGGTTATGAGCAGTTCTTC	CASSPGGYEQFF
16	TRBD1	TRBJ1-4	NA	TRBV5-4	TGTGCCAGCAGCTTGGAGGGTACAGGGGTTGGTGAAAAACTGTTTTTT	CASSLEGTGVGEKLFF
12	TRBD1	TRBJ2-5	NA	TRBV29-1	TGCAGCGTTACCACAGGGGGAGAGACCCAGTACTTC	CSVTTGGETQYF